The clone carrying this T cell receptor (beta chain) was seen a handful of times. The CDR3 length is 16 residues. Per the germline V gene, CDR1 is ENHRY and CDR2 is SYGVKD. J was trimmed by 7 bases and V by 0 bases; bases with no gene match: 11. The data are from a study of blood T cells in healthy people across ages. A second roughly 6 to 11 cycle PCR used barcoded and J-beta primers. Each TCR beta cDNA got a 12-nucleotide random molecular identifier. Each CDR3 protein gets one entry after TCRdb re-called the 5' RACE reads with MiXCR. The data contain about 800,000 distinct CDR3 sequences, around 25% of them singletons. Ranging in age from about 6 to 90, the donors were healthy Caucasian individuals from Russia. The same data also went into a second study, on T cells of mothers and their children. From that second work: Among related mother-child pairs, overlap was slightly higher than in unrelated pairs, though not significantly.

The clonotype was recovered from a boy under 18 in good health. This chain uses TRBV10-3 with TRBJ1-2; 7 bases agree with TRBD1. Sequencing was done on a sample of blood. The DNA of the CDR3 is TGTGCCATCAGTGAGTCGCCCGGGACAGCAGGTGGTGGCTACACCTTC. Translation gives CAISESPGTAGGGYTF.